This record concerns one TCR beta chain sequence. Per germline, CDR1 KGHSH and CDR2 LQKENI. This CDR3 spans 15 amino acids. The V gene lost 0 bases and the J gene lost 1 base, with 8 bases spanning the gap. Generated by immunoSEQ multiplex PCR, the TCRdb table keeps only in-frame clones and is missing some. The sample has around 300,000 clones, roughly 88% seen once. The data originate from a study of blood T cell repertoires in COVID-19. Overall study: PBMCs, B-cell-depleted T cells, or T cells were the source of the cDNA or gDNA that made up the material.

Across under 25 US areas, participants ranged in age from roughly 18 to 89 years. This clonotype originated in a man younger than 45 who had recovered from COVID-19. The sequenced material came from PBMCs or T cells enriched from blood (not recorded which). The rearrangement links TRBV18 to TRBJ2-3, with D possibly TRBD2 on 6 matching bases. The CDR3 DNA reads TGTGCCAGCTCACCACCAGGCGGGGGCACAGATACGCAGTATTTT. Its protein product is CASSPPGGGTDTQYF.